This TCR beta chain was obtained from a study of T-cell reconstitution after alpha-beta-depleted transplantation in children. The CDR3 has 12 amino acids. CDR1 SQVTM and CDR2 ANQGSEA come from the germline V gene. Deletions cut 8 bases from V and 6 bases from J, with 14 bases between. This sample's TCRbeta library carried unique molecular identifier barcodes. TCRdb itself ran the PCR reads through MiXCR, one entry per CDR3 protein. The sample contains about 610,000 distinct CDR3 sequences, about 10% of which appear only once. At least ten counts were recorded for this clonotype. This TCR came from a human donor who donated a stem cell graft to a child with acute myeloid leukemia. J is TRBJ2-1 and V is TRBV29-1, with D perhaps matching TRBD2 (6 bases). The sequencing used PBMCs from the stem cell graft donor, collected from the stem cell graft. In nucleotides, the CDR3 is TGCAGCACGGGACTCGGAATCAATGAGCAGTTCTTC. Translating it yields CSTGLGINEQFF.